The present entry profiles one T cell receptor beta chain with its context. The target antigen is unknown. This entry is derived from a study of long-term antiretroviral therapy in people with HIV. Study-level findings and limits: Investigators report no available data on ART adherence, viral resistance or therapy changes.

The germline V gene has CDR1 SQVTM and CDR2 ANQGSEA. The length of the CDR3 is 15 residues. Between the trimmed V and J ends, which lost 2 bases and 0 bases, there was a span of 14 bases. Sequencing relied on immunoSEQ assay v3.0, run at survey level. The table came from immunoSEQ multiplex PCR; TCRdb's copy has only in-frame clones and leaves some out. The table lists about 28,000 clones, roughly 94% of them singletons. Only United States sites treated participants with HIV. V and J are TRBV29-1 and TRBJ2-7; D is perhaps TRBD1 (7 bases). Specimen: unsorted PBMCs, collected 5.3 years after starting antiretroviral therapy. The sequence derives from a man aged 50 to 59 with HIV. As DNA, the CDR3 is TGCAGCGTTGAATCGGGAGACAGGGCCTCCTACGAGCAGTACTTC. This codes for CSVESGDRASYEQYF.